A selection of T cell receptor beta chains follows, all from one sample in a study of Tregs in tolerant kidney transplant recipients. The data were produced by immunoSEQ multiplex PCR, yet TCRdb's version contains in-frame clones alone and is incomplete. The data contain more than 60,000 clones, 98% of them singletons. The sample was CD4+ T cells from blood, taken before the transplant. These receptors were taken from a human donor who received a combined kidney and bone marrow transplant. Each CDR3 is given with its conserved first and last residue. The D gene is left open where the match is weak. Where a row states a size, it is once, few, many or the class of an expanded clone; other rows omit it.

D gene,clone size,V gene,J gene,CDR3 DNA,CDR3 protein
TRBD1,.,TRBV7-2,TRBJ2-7,TGTGCCAGCAGCTTACTTCGGGGACAGGGTGGAAATCACGAGCAGTACTTC,CASSLLRGQGGNHEQYF
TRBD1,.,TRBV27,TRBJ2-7,TGTGCCAGCAATGAAGGGACAGGGTGGGTTGGCGAGCAGTACTTC,CASNEGTGWVGEQYF
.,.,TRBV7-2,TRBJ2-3,TGTGCCAGCAGCTTAATAACAGATACGCAGTATTTT,CASSLITDTQYF
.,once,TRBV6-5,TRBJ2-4,TGTGCCAGCAGTGCTCAAACCGGGACACCTAACATTCAGTACTTC,CASSAQTGTPNIQYF
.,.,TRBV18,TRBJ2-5,TGTGCCAGCTCGACAAGGACAGTCCAAGAGACCCAGTACTTC,CASSTRTVQETQYF
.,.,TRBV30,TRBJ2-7,TGTGCCTGGAGTCCGGGACTCCGGAGCTCCTACGAGCAGTACTTC,CAWSPGLRSSYEQYF
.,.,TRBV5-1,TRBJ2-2,TGCGCCAGCAGCTTGCAGGGGAGGGCCGCGGGGGAGCTGTTTTTT,CASSLQGRAAGELFF
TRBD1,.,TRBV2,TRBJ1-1,TGTGCCAGCAGTGCGACAGGGGGCACTGAAGCTTTCTTT,CASSATGGTEAFF
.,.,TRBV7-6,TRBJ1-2,TGTGCCAGCAGCTCCAGGCCCCCGGGGTGGTACACCTTC,CASSSRPPGWYTF
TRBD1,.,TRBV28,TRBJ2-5,TGTGCCAGCAGACGACAGGGGGAAGAGACCCAGTACTTC,CASRRQGEETQYF
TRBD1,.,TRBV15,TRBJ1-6,TGTGCCACCAGCAGTACTACAGGGGAGAGCTCCTATAATTCACCCCTCCACTTT,CATSSTTGESSYNSPLHF
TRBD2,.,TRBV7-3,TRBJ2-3,TGTGCCAGCAGCTTATGGGGGGGAACAGATACGCAGTATTTT,CASSLWGGTDTQYF
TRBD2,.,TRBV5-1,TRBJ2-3,TGCGCCAGCAAGACTAGCGGGAGGCCCACAGATACGCAGTATTTT,CASKTSGRPTDTQYF
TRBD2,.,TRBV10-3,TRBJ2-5,TGTGCCATCAGTGATGGTAGCGGGGGGCAAGAGACCCAGTACTTC,CAISDGSGGQETQYF
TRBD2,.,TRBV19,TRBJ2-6,TGTGCCAGTAGTTTAGCTAGCGGGAGGGGAGGGGCCAACGTCCTGACTTTC,CASSLASGRGGANVLTF
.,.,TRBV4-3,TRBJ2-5,TGCGCCAGCAGCCGCCTGGGGGGGCTTGAAGAGACCCAGTACTTC,CASSRLGGLEETQYF
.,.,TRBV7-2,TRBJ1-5,TGTGCCAGCAGCTTCAACAGAGCACATCAGCCCCAGCATTTT,CASSFNRAHQPQHF
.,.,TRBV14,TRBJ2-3,TGTGCCAGCAGCCCTGGGAGATCGCAGTATTTT,CASSPGRSQYF
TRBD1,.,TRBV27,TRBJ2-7,TGTGCCAGCAGTTCGGACAGGGGACCCTACGAGCAGTACTTC,CASSSDRGPYEQYF
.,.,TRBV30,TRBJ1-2,TGTGCCTACTGGGGGCCTGGCTACACCTTC,CAYWGPGYTF
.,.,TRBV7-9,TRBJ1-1,TGTGCCAGCAGCTTTATGAACACTGAAGCTTTCTTT,CASSFMNTEAFF
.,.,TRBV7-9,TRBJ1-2,TGTGCCAGCAGCCAATCGAAAACCTCAGGGGAAAATGGCTACACCTTC,CASSQSKTSGENGYTF
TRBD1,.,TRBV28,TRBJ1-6,TGTGCCAGCAGCCCTTACAGGGGGCCTAATTCACCCCTCCACTTT,CASSPYRGPNSPLHF
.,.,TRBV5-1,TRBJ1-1,TGCGCCAGCGCCCCGGGGGACCGCACTGAAGCTTTCTTT,CASAPGDRTEAFF
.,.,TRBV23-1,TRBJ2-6,TGCGCCAGCAGTCATGCGAATCAAACCTCTGGGGCCAACGTCCTGACTTTC,CASSHANQTSGANVLTF
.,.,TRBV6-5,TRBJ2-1,TGTGCCAGCAGGGGTGGGAGCTCCTACAATGAGCAGTTCTTC,CASRGGSSYNEQFF
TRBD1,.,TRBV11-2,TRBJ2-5,TGTGCCAGCAGCTCAGGACAGGGAAGCGTAGAGACCCAGTACTTC,CASSSGQGSVETQYF
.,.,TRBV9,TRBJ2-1,TGTGCCAGCAGCGTAGATGGAGACAGGAGTTACAATGAGCAGTTCTTC,CASSVDGDRSYNEQFF
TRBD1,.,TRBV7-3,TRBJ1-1,TGTGCCAGCAGCCTTCACAGGGGAATGAACACTGAAGCTTTCTTT,CASSLHRGMNTEAFF
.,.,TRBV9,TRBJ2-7,TGTGCCAGCAGCGTAGGTGGGAGAGGTGGCGAGCAGTACTTC,CASSVGGRGGEQYF
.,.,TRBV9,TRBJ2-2,TGTGCCAGCAGGAGAGCGGCCGCGAACACCGGGGAGCTGTTTTTT,CASRRAAANTGELFF
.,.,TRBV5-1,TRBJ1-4,TGCGCCAGCAGCCTAGGGGCTAATGAAAAACTGTTTTTT,CASSLGANEKLFF
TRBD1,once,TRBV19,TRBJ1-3,TGTGCCAGTAGTATCGGGACAGGGAAGATTGCTGGAAACACCATATATTTT,CASSIGTGKIAGNTIYF
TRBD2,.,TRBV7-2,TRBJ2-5,TGTGCCAGCAGCCATCCGATGGGGAGGGGCCAAGAGACCCAGTACTTC,CASSHPMGRGQETQYF
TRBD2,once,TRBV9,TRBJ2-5,TGTGCCAGCAGCGTAGCCGGCGGGGGGGCAGGAGAGACCCAGTACTTC,CASSVAGGGAGETQYF
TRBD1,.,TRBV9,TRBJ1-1,TGTGCCAGCAGCGTTCCACTTTGCGGACAGGGGGTCGAGGGTTTCTTT,CASSVPLCGQGVEGFF
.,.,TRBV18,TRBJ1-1,TGTGCCAGCTCACGAGATCAGAACACTGAAGCTTTCTTT,CASSRDQNTEAFF
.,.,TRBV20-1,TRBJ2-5,TGCAGTGCTAAAGCGAGAGAGACCCAGTACTTC,CSAKARETQYF
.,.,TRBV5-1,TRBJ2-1,TGCGCCAGCAGCTTGGCGCGTATTGGTAGCGGAGCGATCAATGAGCAGTTCTTC,CASSLARIGSGAINEQFF
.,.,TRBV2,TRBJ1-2,TGTGCCAGCAGTGCCATAACGGACGGCGGGGGCTACACCTTC,CASSAITDGGGYTF
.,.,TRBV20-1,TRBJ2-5,TGCAGTGCTGCGTCCAGGGAGACCCAGTACTTC,CSAASRETQYF
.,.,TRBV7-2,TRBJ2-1,TGTGCCAGCAGTTCCCGGGGGAGCTCCTACAATGAGCAGTTCTTC,CASSSRGSSYNEQFF
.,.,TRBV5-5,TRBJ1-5,TGTGCCAGCAGCTTGGTTGCAGGCAATCAGCCCCAGCATTTT,CASSLVAGNQPQHF
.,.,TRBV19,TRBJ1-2,TGTGCCAGTACCTCAGGGAAGGCTAACTATGGCTACACCTTC,CASTSGKANYGYTF
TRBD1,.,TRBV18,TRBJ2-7,TGTGCCAGCTCACCACCCACAGGGGGAACCTACGAGCAGTACTTC,CASSPPTGGTYEQYF
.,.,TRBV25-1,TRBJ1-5,TGTGCCAGCAGACAGGGTTGGCAGCCCCAGCATTTT,CASRQGWQPQHF